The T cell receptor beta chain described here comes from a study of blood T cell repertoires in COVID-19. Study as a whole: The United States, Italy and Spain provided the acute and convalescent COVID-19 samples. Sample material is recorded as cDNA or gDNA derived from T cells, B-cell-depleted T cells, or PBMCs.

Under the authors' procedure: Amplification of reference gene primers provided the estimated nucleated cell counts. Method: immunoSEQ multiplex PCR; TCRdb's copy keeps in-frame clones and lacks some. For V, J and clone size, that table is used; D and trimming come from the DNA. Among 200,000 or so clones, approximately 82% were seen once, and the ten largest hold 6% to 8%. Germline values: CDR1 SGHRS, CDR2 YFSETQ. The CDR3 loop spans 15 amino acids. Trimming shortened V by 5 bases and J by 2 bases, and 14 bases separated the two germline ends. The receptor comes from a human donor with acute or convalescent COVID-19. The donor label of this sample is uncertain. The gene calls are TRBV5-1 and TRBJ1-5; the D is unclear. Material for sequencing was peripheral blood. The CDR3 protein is CASRVDSRGNQPQHF. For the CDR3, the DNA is TGCGCCAGCAGGGTCGATTCAAGAGGCAATCAGCCCCAGCATTTT.